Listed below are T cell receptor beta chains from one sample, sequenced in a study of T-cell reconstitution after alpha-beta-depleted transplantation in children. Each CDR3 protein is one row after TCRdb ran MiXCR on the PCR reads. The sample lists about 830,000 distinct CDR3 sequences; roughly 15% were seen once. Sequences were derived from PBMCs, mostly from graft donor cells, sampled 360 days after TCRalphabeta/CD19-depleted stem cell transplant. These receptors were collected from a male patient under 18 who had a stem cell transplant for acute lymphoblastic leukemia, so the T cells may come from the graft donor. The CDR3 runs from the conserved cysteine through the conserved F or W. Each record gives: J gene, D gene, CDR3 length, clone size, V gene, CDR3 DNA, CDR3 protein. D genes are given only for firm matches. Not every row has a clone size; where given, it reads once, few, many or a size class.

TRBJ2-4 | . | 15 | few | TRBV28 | TGTGCCAGCAGCCCATTTTTACTCACCAAAAACATTCAGTACTTC | CASSPFLLTKNIQYF
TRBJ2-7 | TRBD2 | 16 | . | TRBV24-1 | TGTGCCACCAGTCCCCGTCTAGCGGGCTCGACCTACGAGCAGTACTTC | CATSPRLAGSTYEQYF
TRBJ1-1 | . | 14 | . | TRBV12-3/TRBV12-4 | TGTGCCAGCAGACCCTCCGGGACGAACACTGAAGCTTTCTTT | CASRPSGTNTEAFF
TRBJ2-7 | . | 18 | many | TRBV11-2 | TGTGCCAGCAGCTCCCGGACTGGCACCCTTACCCCCTCCCAGGGGCAGTACTTC | CASSSRTGTLTPSQGQYF
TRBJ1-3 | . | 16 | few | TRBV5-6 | TGTGCCAGCAGCTTGTGGAGAGGGACCTCTGGAAACACCATATATTTT | CASSLWRGTSGNTIYF
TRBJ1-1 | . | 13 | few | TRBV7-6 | TGTGCCAGCAGCTACGGACATGGCACTGAAGCTTTCTTT | CASSYGHGTEAFF
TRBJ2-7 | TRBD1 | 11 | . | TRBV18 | TGTGCCAGCTCACCGGGACAGGTGGAGTACTTC | CASSPGQVEYF
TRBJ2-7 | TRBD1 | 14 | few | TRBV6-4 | TGTGCCAGCAGTGTGGACAGGGGTAACTACGAGCAGTACTTC | CASSVDRGNYEQYF
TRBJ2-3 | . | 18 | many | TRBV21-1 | TGTGCCAGCAGCTTTTGGGAGGTAGCGGCGGGGGAAACAGATACGCAGTATTTT | CASSFWEVAAGETDTQYF
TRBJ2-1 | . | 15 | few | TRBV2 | TGTGCCAGCAGACCCGGACTTGGAGGAGCCAATGAGCAGTTCTTC | CASRPGLGGANEQFF
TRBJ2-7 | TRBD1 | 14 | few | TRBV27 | TGTGCCAGCAGTTCATGGGACAGCTCCTACGAGCAGTACTTC | CASSSWDSSYEQYF
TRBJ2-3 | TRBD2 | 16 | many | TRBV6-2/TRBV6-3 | TGTGCCAGCAGACGCGCCCGGGGACTAGCTTACGATACGCAGTATTTT | CASRRARGLAYDTQYF
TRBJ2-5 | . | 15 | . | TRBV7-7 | TGTGCCAGCAGCTATCGGACAGGGAGGGGAGAGACCCAGTACTTC | CASSYRTGRGETQYF
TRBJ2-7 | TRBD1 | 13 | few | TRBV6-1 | TGTGCCAGCACCGACAGGGGGTCCTACGAGCAGTACTTC | CASTDRGSYEQYF
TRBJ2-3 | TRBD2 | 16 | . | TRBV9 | TGTGCCAGCAGCACCCGACTAGCGGGGAAGACAGATACGCAGTATTTT | CASSTRLAGKTDTQYF
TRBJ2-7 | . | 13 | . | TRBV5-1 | TGCGCCAGCAGCTTCCGTCCAGGCGGCGAGCAGTACTTC | CASSFRPGGEQYF
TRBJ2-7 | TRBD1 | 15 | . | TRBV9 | TGTGCCAGCAGCACGGGACAGATCTTCTCCTACGAGCAGTACTTC | CASSTGQIFSYEQYF
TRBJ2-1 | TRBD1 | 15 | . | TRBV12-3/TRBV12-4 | TGTGCCAGCAGTTTCTTACAGGGGCGCCCCAATGAGCAGTTCTTC | CASSFLQGRPNEQFF
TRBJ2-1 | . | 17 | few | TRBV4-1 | TGCGCCAGCAGCCAAGCGGGCCGGAGAGGTTCCCGGAATGAGCAGTTCTTC | CASSQAGRRGSRNEQFF
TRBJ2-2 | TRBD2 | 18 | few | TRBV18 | TGTGCCAGCTCACCGAGGGTGGGGACTAGCGCCCCCGGCGGGGAGCTGTTTTTT | CASSPRVGTSAPGGELFF
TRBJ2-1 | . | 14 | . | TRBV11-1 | TGTGCCAGCAGCGACGTGGGTACATACAATGAGCAGTTCTTC | CASSDVGTYNEQFF
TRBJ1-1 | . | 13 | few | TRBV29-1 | TGCAGCGTTGTCGGAGGGGTGAGGACTGAAGCTTTCTTT | CSVVGGVRTEAFF
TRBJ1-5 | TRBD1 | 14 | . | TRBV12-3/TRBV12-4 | TGTGCCAGCAGTCAGACACAGGGGAATCAGCCCCAGCATTTT | CASSQTQGNQPQHF
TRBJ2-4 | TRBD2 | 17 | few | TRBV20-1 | TGCAGTGCTAGAGTACTAGCGGGAGAGTTAGCCAAAAACATTCAATACTTC | CSARVLAGELAKNIQYF
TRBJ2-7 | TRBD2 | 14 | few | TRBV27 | TGTGCCAGCCGACCCCTAGCGGGAGTCTACGAGCAGTACTTC | CASRPLAGVYEQYF
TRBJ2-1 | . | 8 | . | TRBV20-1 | TGCAGTGCGAATGAGCAGTTCTTC | CSANEQFF
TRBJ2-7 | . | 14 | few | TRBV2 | TGTGCCACCGGCTCGTTCGGGAGTGCCTACGAGCAGTACTTC | CATGSFGSAYEQYF
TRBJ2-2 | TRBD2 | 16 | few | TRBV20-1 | TGCAGTGCGACGACTAGCGGGGGACGATACACCGGGGAGCTGTTTTTT | CSATTSGGRYTGELFF
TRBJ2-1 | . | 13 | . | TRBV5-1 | TGCGCCAGCAGCTTGGCCTTTCAAAATGAGCAGTTCTTC | CASSLAFQNEQFF
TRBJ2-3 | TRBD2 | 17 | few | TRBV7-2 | TGTGCCAGCAGACCGCAAAGGACTAGCGGTTCTCTGGTAGGCCAGTATTTT | CASRPQRTSGSLVGQYF
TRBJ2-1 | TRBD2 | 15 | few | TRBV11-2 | TGTGCCAGCAGCCATTGGACTAGCGATCTTGATGAGCAGTTCTTC | CASSHWTSDLDEQFF
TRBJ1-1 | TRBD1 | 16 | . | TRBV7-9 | TGTGCCAGCAGCTTGACAGGGGGGATTCAGGACACTGAAGCTTTCTTT | CASSLTGGIQDTEAFF
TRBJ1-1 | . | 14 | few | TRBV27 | TGTGCCAGCAGTTTATCACGGCGCTACACTGAAGCTTTCTTT | CASSLSRRYTEAFF
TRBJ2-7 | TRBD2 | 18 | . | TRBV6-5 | TGTGCCAGCAGTTACTCCCTAAGAAGGCGCGGGAGTACCTACGAGCAGTACTTC | CASSYSLRRRGSTYEQYF
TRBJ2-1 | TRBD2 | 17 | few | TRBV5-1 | TGCGCCAGCAGCTTGGCGCGTCTGGCTAGCGGTTACAATGAGCAGTTCTTC | CASSLARLASGYNEQFF
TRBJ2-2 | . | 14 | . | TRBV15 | TGTGCCACCAGCGTCCGGGGGTACACCGGGGAGCTGTTTTTT | CATSVRGYTGELFF